This TCR beta chain is drawn from a study of response to subunit inactivated influenza vaccine. Each CDR3 protein is one row after TCRdb ran MiXCR on the RT-PCR reads. The sample consists of 550,000 to 800,000 distinct CDR3 sequences, about 15% of them appearing once. Worth noting for this clonotype: Its target is not known.

Study-wide points: Seasonal influenza vaccination, on each occasion, was suggested by the authors to recruit few new T cells.

The CDR3 length is 13 residues. The V gene lost 6 bases and the J gene lost 1 base, with 9 bases spanning the gap. The germline CDR1 and CDR2 sequences are MNHEY and SMNVEV (reference sequence). This TCR was recovered from a man aged 50-60 years who received an inactivated influenza vaccine. The rearrangement uses TRBV27 and TRBJ2-5; D gene uncertain. The sequencing here drew on PBMCs from blood, taken 14 to 15 days before vaccination. This chain's CDR3 is CASSTRSQETQYF. The CDR3 DNA is TGTGCCAGCAGCACCCGTAGCCAAGAGACCCAGTACTTC.